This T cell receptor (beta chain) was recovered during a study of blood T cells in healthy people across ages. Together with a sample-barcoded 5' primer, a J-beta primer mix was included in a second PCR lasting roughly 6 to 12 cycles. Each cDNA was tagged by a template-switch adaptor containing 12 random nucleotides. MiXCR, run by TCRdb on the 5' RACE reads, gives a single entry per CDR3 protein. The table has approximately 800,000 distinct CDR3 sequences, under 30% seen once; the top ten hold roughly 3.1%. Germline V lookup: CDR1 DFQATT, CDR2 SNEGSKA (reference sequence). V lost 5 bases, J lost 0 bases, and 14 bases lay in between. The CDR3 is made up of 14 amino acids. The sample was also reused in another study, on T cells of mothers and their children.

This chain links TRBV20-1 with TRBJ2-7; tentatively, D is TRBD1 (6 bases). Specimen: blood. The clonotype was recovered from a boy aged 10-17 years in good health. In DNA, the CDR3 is TGCAGTGCTTCGGACAGTGCGAGCTCCTACGAGCAGTACTTC. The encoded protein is CSASDSASSYEQYF.